This entry concerns a single T cell receptor beta chain. The sample comes from a study of T-cell reconstitution after alpha-beta-depleted transplantation in children. Unique molecular identifiers were built into the TCRbeta library. TCRdb used MiXCR to reprocess the PCR reads, holding one entry per CDR3 protein. This sample yields over 200,000 distinct CDR3 sequences, of which around 10% are seen a single time; about 6% belongs to the top ten. V dropped 2 bases and J dropped 9; count of bases not matched to a gene: 9. The germline V gene encodes CDR1 ENHRY and CDR2 SYGVKD. The CDR3 is made up of 15 amino acids.

The chain joins TRBV10-3 to TRBJ2-1, with 8 positions matching TRBD2. The starting material was PBMCs from the stem cell graft donor, obtained from the stem cell graft. This sequence was found in a human donor who donated a stem cell graft to a child with acute lymphoblastic leukemia. The CDR3 coding sequence is TGTGCCATCAGTGAGGGACTAGCTAGAAAGCTTGAGCAGTTCTTC. Its translation: CAISEGLARKLEQFF.